What follows are 10 T cell receptor beta chains derived from one specimen sequenced in a study of breast tumors, draining lymph nodes, adjacent tissues. Via MiXCR, TCRdb re-called the multiplex PCR reads, giving one row per CDR3 protein. The sample yields around 250,000 distinct CDR3 sequences, under 40% seen once. Breast cancer patients provided tissue from their axillary draining lymph nodes. The sample consisted of axillary lymph node tissue. Receptor source: a female donor with breast cancer. Some clones in this sample may be carry-over from other donors' samples.

The V and J genes are TRBV6-4 and TRBJ2-5; D unresolved. The germline V gene encodes CDR1 MRHNA and CDR2 SNTAGT. Trimming removed 3 bases from V and 5 bases from J, with 16 bases in between. The CDR3 runs 15 residues. DNA of the CDR3: TGTGCCAGCAGTGAAGCGTGGACCCCCAGGGAGACCCAGTACTTC. Amino acids: CASSEAWTPRETQYF.

Of note for this clonotype: A clone one base away is much larger, so this may be a read error. V usage is TRBV20-1 and J usage is TRBJ2-3, with D unresolved. Germline lookup yields CDR1 DFQATT and CDR2 SNEGSKA (reference sequence). The CDR3 is 12 amino acids. The CDR3 loop reads CSARDLADTPYF. Written as DNA, the CDR3 is TGCAGTGCTAGAGATTTAGCAGATACGCCGTATTTT.

DNA for the CDR3: TGTGCCTGGAGTTGGACAGGACTTGAGCAGTACTTC. This sequence encodes CAWSWTGLEQYF. The V call is TRBV30, the J call TRBJ2-7; the match to TRBD1 covers 7 bases. Unmatched junction bases numbered 5, after V lost 2 bases and J lost 7 bases. CDR3 length: 12 amino acids. CDR1 is GTSNPN, CDR2 SVGIG, per germline (reference sequence).

The CDR3 DNA reads as TGTGCCAGCAGCGGACTAGCGAGGGATACGCAGTATTTT. Amino acids: CASSGLARDTQYF. The chain couples TRBV7-6 to TRBJ2-3; 9 positions agree with TRBD2. From germline, CDR1 is SGHVS and CDR2 FNYEAQ. The J segment lost 6 bases and the V segment lost 5 bases, leaving 3 bases of the junction unmatched. The CDR3 length is 13 residues.

Turning to this clonotype: A much larger clone differs from this one at a single base, so this may be a read error. J is TRBJ2-6 and V is TRBV7-9, with D possibly matching TRBD1 (5 bases). This CDR3 contains 19 residues. Germline V gene sequence: CDR1 SEHNR, CDR2 FQNEAQ (reference sequence). The CDR3 coding sequence is TGTGCCAGCAGACCCGCCGAAACGGCAGGGTCCTCTGGGGTCAACGTCCTGACTTTC. It codes for CASRPAETAGSSGVNVLTF.

This clonotype was picked up a small number of times. The genes are TRBV3-1 and TRBJ2-1, with 14 bases aligning to TRBD2. The ends lost 1 base at V and 3 bases at J; junction bases unmatched: 2. This CDR3 spans 17 amino acids. Germline CDR1 reads LGHDT; CDR2 reads YNNKEL (reference sequence). The CDR3 sequence: CASSQGLAGGLYNEQFF. The CDR3 DNA reads as TGTGCCAGCAGCCAAGGACTAGCGGGAGGGCTCTACAATGAGCAGTTCTTC.

In this sample, this clonotype turned up a few times. The rearrangement joins TRBV6-6 to TRBJ1-4, with TRBD1 identical over 10 bases. Per the germline V gene, CDR1 is MNHNY and CDR2 is SVGAGI (reference sequence). Trimming removed 6 bases from V and 7 bases from J; junction bases left unmatched: 8. The CDR3 sequence is 15 residues long. The CDR3 DNA is TGTGCCAGCAGCTTATGTGGGACAGGGGTTGAAAAACTGTTTTTT. This sequence encodes CASSLCGTGVEKLFF.

The sample holds many counts of this clonotype. CDR3 DNA sequence: TGTGCCAGCAGCTCGATGACAGGGGAGGGTGGCTACACCTTC. It yields the protein CASSSMTGEGGYTF. J is TRBJ1-2 and V is TRBV7-9; 8 nucleotides align to TRBD1. Germline CDR1 SEHNR, CDR2 FQNEAQ (reference sequence). V lost 4 bases and J lost 7; bases outside the gene matches: 8. The CDR3 is 14 residues long.

In its sample, this clonotype was seen once. Here the CDR3 omits its conserved ending phenylalanine or tryptophan, so a read error is the likely source. Because the CDR3's place on the DNA is in doubt, the DNA is left out and the CDR3 is given as listed by TCRdb. The gene calls are TRBV9 and TRBJ2-5. Germline V CDR1 and CDR2: SGDLS, YYNGEE. The CDR3 adds up to 14 amino acids, both ends counted. The CDR3 loop reads CASSVEGWEETQSL.

J is TRBJ1-2 and V is TRBV27; D uncertain. Trimming shortened V by 4 bases and J by 1 base, and 7 bases separated the two germline ends. The germline gives CDR1 MNHEY, CDR2 SMNVEV (reference sequence). CDR3 length equals 13 residues. CDR3 residues: CASSYASNYGYTF. The CDR3 nucleotides are TGTGCCAGCAGTTACGCAAGTAACTATGGCTACACCTTC.